This TCR beta chain was recorded in a study of cytotoxic CD8 clonotypes in ibrutinib-treated CLL. With regard to this clone: Its antigen is not known.

Assay: immunoSEQ multiplex PCR; the TCRdb copy retains only in-frame clones and omits some. Among roughly 190,000 clones listed, 72% were seen once. The J segment lost 4 bases and the V segment lost 4 bases, leaving 8 bases of the junction unmatched. Germline CDR1 reads SGHDT; CDR2 reads YYEEEE. The CDR3 spans 16 residues. Findings and caveats of the study: Contraction or stability on treatment characterized the public clonotypes, which were uncommon.

V gene TRBV5-6 combines with J gene TRBJ1-4; 9 nucleotides align to TRBD1. This sample comprised PBMCs, obtained after 24 months of ibrutinib treatment. The TCR was taken from a human donor with chronic lymphocytic leukemia. In DNA form, the CDR3 reads TGTGCCAGCAGCAGTGGGACAGGGCTCTTTAATGAAAAACTGTTTTTT. Encoded protein: CASSSGTGLFNEKLFF.